This TCR beta chain derives from a study of T cells in Graves' hyperthyroidism and ophthalmopathy. This clonotype came up a few times. The target antigen is unknown. Study outcomes and limitations: Stable hyperthyroidism was separated from ophthalmopathy by a model based on 13 V-J features.

The PBMCs were sourced from fresh peripheral blood (about 9.6 ml). The investigators amplified TCR beta CDR3 regions from RNA transcripts. In the first-round RT-PCR of the TCR CDR3, the HTBI primer set was used. TCRdb reanalysed the multiplex PCR reads using MiXCR and keeps one entry per CDR3 protein. The sample gives approximately 490,000 distinct CDR3 sequences, 22% of which show up once; 45% to 55% is in the top ten. V lost 3 bases and J 2 bases, leaving 12 bases between the germline ends. The V gene's germline CDR1 is SGDLS and CDR2 YYNGEE. CDR3 size: 14 residues. This rearrangement joins TRBV9 to TRBJ2-7, with a weak D call TRBD1 (6 bases). Source material: blood. The TCR was taken from a woman aged 70-85 years with Graves' ophthalmopathy. The CDR3 spells CASSARQDTYEQYF. Written as DNA, the CDR3 is TGTGCCAGCAGCGCTCGACAGGACACCTACGAGCAGTACTTC.